A single sample gave rise to the 9 T cell receptor beta chains below, sequenced in a study of immune heterogeneity within non-small cell lung tumors. Template input, which was bulk tumor genomic DNA, totaled roughly 650 ng per sample. Several widely spaced biopsies per primary tumor were taken during surgery. Patients went through curative surgery, and their non-small cell lung cancer was untreated and newly diagnosed. Multiplex PCR was performed with 32 V and 13 J primers, and it amplified TCR beta CDR3. TCRdb reprocessed the multiplex PCR reads with MiXCR, giving one entry per CDR3 protein. The sample records around 12,000 distinct CDR3 sequences, roughly a fifth being singletons. The sample comprised lung tumor tissue. The source of these receptors is a man between 60 and 70 years old with non-small cell lung cancer.

Concerning this clonotype: Germline and junction disagree at one end, which may indicate a read error. As DNA, the CDR3 is TGTGCCATCAGTGAAGCGGCAACGGGATATACGCAGTATTTT. Translating it yields CAISEAATGYTQYF. The V and J genes are TRBV6-1 and TRBJ2-3; D is perhaps TRBD2 (5 bases). Germline loops: CDR1 MNHNS, CDR2 SASEGT. The CDR3 contains 14 residues.

The CDR3 loop is CASSPGQGQETQYF. CDR3 nucleotides: TGTGCCAGCAGCCCCGGACAGGGACAAGAGACCCAGTACTTC. The chain links TRBV13 to TRBJ2-5, with TRBD1 matching 8 bases. V shed 5 bases and J 2 bases; nucleotides not matched to a gene: 4. Germline loops: CDR1 PRHDT, CDR2 FYEKMQ (reference sequence). This CDR3 contains 14 residues. The complete variable domain, with remaining parts taken from reference TRBV13 and TRBJ2-5, reads AAGVIQSPRHLIKEKRETATLKCYPIPRHDTVYWYQQGPGQDPQFLISFYEKMQSDKGSIPDRFSAQQFSDYHSELNMSSLELGDSALYFCASSPGQGQETQYFGPGTRLLVL.

This clonotype was seen a few times. The chain uses TRBV30 and TRBJ1-5; D is perhaps TRBD1 (5 bases). The length of the CDR3 is 13 residues. V was shortened by 2 bases and J by 4 bases, with 9 bases between the two germline ends. The germline CDR1 and CDR2 sequences are GTSNPN and SVGIG (reference sequence). The CDR3 bases are TGTGCCTGGAGTCAGGGTTGGAATCAGCCCCAGCATTTT. Its protein product is CAWSQGWNQPQHF.

Worth noting for this clonotype: A much larger clone differs from this one at a single base, so this may be a read error. A read error is likely, as this CDR3 ends without the conserved phenylalanine or tryptophan. This rearrangement joins TRBV20-1 to TRBJ2-7; TRBD2 is a possible D gene (6 bases). The germline V gene has CDR1 DFQATT and CDR2 SNEGSKA (reference sequence). Trimming pared 3 bases from V and 2 bases from J, leaving 8 bases between. This CDR3 spans 12 amino acids. The DNA for the CDR3 is TGCAGTGCTAGTGGGGGGACCTACGAGCAGTACTCC. Amino acid sequence: CSASGGTYEQYS.

Many counts were recorded for this clonotype. This chain links TRBV5-1 with TRBJ2-7; 7 bases are shared with TRBD1. CDR3 size: 15 residues. The trim removed 2 bases at V and 4 bases at J, leaving 9 bases unmatched. Germline CDR1 SGHRS, CDR2 YFSETQ. The CDR3 DNA sequence: TGCGCCAGCAGCTTAGCCCCAGGGGGTCCGTACGAGCAGTACTTC. The encoded protein is CASSLAPGGPYEQYF.

By share, this clonotype ranks as medium-sized. The V call is TRBV6-1, the J call TRBJ1-2; D is unclear. V lost 5 bases and J lost 4, with 17 bases in between. The germline V gene encodes CDR1 MNHNS and CDR2 SASEGT. The CDR3 consists of 15 residues. This CDR3 reads CASSYRIGPIYGYTF. Written as DNA, the CDR3 is TGTGCCAGCAGTTATAGGATAGGGCCAATCTATGGCTACACCTTC.

The chain couples TRBV20-1 to TRBJ2-5; possibly TRBD1 for D (6 bases). The CDR3 is 13 amino acids. Germline values: CDR1 DFQATT, CDR2 SNEGSKA (reference sequence). The V and J ends lost 5 bases and 1 base respectively, with 11 bases between them. The CDR3 DNA reads as TGCAGTGCTCTTATGACAGGCCAAGAGACCCAGTACTTC. Its translation is CSALMTGQETQYF.

Points on this clonotype: This clone may be a read error of a much larger clone one base away. The rearrangement joins TRBV6-1 to TRBJ1-6, with D tentatively TRBD1 (5 bases). The CDR3 is made up of 15 amino acids. The V and J ends lost 3 bases and 9 bases respectively, with 15 bases between them. CDR1 is MNHNS and CDR2 is SASEGT in the germline V gene. CDR3 amino acids: CASSDRRGRGSPLHF. The CDR3, as DNA: TGTGCCAGCAGTGACCGACGGGGCCGAGGTTCACCCCTCCACTTT.

The rearrangement uses TRBV7-9 and TRBJ1-2; D uncertain. V was trimmed by 1 base and J by 4 bases, leaving 7 bases between them. Germline CDR1 SEHNR, CDR2 FQNEAQ (reference sequence). The CDR3 has 13 amino acids. In DNA form, the CDR3 reads TGTGCCAGCAGCTTAGGCGCTGGCTATGGCTACACCTTC. It specifies CASSLGAGYGYTF.